A selection of T cell receptor beta chains follows, all from one sample in a study of shared clonotypes between healthy human individuals. The protocol was immunoSEQ multiplex PCR, while the TCRdb copy is restricted to in-frame clones and leaves out a portion. Among 2 million to 2.5 million clones, 90% to 97% were seen once, and the ten largest hold over 0.1%. Sequenced: naive CD4+ T cells sorted from blood. The receptors were gathered from a man aged 18 to 29 in good health. The CDR3 runs from the conserved cysteine through the conserved F or W. The D gene is left open where the match is weak. Rows give clone size only sometimes, using once, few, many, or a class for an expanded clone.

length	J	D	size	V	CDR3	DNA
15	TRBJ1-1	.	once	TRBV7-8	CASSSGQGLWTEAFF	TGTGCCAGCAGCTCGGGGCAGGGTCTGTGGACTGAAGCTTTCTTT
13	TRBJ2-1	.	.	TRBV30	CAWMKGVYNEQFF	TGTGCCTGGATGAAGGGGGTCTACAATGAGCAGTTCTTC
16	TRBJ2-1	.	.	TRBV10-3	CAISDKNRDGLNEQFF	TGTGCCATCAGTGATAAAAACCGGGACGGTCTCAATGAGCAGTTCTTC
11	TRBJ2-1	.	.	TRBV20-1	CSAGAGLEQFF	TGCAGCGCGGGGGCGGGACTTGAGCAGTTCTTC
14	TRBJ2-5	.	.	TRBV10-3	CAIRDGPEMETQYF	TGTGCCATCAGGGACGGGCCGGAGATGGAGACCCAGTACTTC
14	TRBJ1-6	TRBD1	.	TRBV6-6	CASSQTGENSPLHF	TGTGCCAGCAGTCAAACAGGGGAAAATTCACCCCTCCACTTT
14	TRBJ1-4	.	.	TRBV19	CASSIPTNGEKLFF	TGTGCCAGTAGTATCCCCACCAACGGTGAAAAACTGTTTTTT
12	TRBJ1-2	.	.	TRBV28	CASSPRLGDDTF	TGTGCCAGCAGTCCCCGGCTAGGCGACGACACCTTC
14	TRBJ1-1	TRBD1	.	TRBV10-3	CAISLPGQGTEAFF	TGTGCCATCAGTCTCCCGGGACAGGGGACTGAAGCTTTCTTT
15	TRBJ1-3	.	.	TRBV6-1	CASSTGWESGNTIYF	TGTGCCAGCAGTACGGGCTGGGAATCTGGAAACACCATATATTTT
15	TRBJ2-1	TRBD1	.	TRBV6-6	CASYERTGGYNEQFF	TGTGCCTCCTACGAGAGGACAGGGGGTTACAATGAGCAGTTCTTC
17	TRBJ2-6	.	.	TRBV5-4	CASSLRGPLSGANVLTF	TGTGCCAGCAGCTTAAGGGGACCGCTATCTGGGGCCAACGTCCTGACTTTC
14	TRBJ1-2	.	.	TRBV15	CATSRGGVDYGYTF	TGTGCCACCAGCAGAGGTGGGGTAGACTATGGCTACACCTTC
15	TRBJ2-2	.	.	TRBV7-6	CASSLGRSGTGELFF	TGTGCCAGCAGCTTAGGTCGGAGCGGCACCGGGGAGCTGTTTTTT
12	TRBJ2-4	.	.	TRBV5-4	CASSRGKNIQYF	TGTGCCAGCAGCCGGGGGAAAAACATTCAGTACTTC
13	TRBJ1-2	.	.	TRBV28	CASTAGRRYGYTF	TGTGCCAGCACCGCAGGTCGGCGCTATGGCTACACCTTC
15	TRBJ2-3	TRBD2	.	TRBV7-9	CASSLSAGTTDTQYF	TGTGCCAGCAGCTTATCAGCGGGAACTACAGATACGCAGTATTTT
16	TRBJ2-1	TRBD2	once	TRBV30	CAWITGLAEAYNEQFF	TGTGCCTGGATCACGGGACTAGCGGAGGCTTACAATGAGCAGTTCTTC
12	TRBJ2-2	.	.	TRBV30	CANAPNTGELFF	TGTGCCAACGCCCCGAACACCGGGGAGCTGTTTTTT
13	TRBJ2-7	.	.	TRBV29-1	CSVEGRAGREQYF	TGCAGCGTTGAAGGGAGGGCCGGTAGAGAGCAGTACTTC
13	TRBJ1-1	.	.	TRBV4-1	CASAGGGNTEAFF	TGCGCCAGCGCTGGGGGTGGGAACACTGAAGCTTTCTTT
15	TRBJ1-2	TRBD1	.	TRBV5-8	CASGLDRGSNYGYTF	TGTGCCAGCGGCCTGGACAGGGGATCTAACTATGGCTACACCTTC
20	TRBJ1-6	.	.	TRBV4-3	CASSQFHSRELPRGNSPLHF	TGCGCCAGCAGCCAGTTCCACAGCCGCGAGTTACCTAGGGGAAATTCACCCCTCCACTTT
15	TRBJ1-3	.	.	TRBV6-5	CASSSGTTRGNTIYF	TGTGCCAGCAGTAGCGGGACAACAAGGGGAAACACCATATATTTT
13	TRBJ2-2	.	.	TRBV2	CASSEWGSGELFF	TGTGCCAGCAGTGAGTGGGGGTCCGGGGAGCTGTTTTTT
17	TRBJ2-2	TRBD1	.	TRBV18	CASSPLPGTGNTGELFF	TGTGCCAGCTCACCTCTTCCCGGGACAGGGAACACCGGGGAGCTGTTTTTT
14	TRBJ1-4	TRBD1	.	TRBV6-1	CASSVQGGSEKLFF	TGTGCCAGCAGTGTACAGGGGGGGTCGGAAAAACTGTTTTTT
11	TRBJ2-7	.	.	TRBV2	CASSGYYEQYF	TGTGCCAGCAGCGGATACTACGAGCAGTACTTC